These 9 T cell receptor beta chains were all obtained from the same sample, sequenced in a study of cytomegalovirus exposure and HLA in healthy donors. Primers included in the PCR were 60 Vbeta and 13 Jbeta primers. Some clones are missing from TCRdb's copy, which holds only in-frame ones; the method was immunoSEQ multiplex PCR. The sample has under 200,000 clones, around four fifths seen once. Sequenced: PBMCs. The receptors were sampled from a girl aged 2 to 10 in good health and CMV-seropositive.

V and J are TRBV5-5 and TRBJ2-6; TRBD2 might be the D (7 bases). V was trimmed by 4 bases and J by 0 bases, leaving 20 bases between them. Germline values: CDR1 SGHKS, CDR2 YYEKEE (reference sequence). This CDR3 comprises 19 residues. CDR3 bases: TGTGCCAGCAGCCCTACATGGGGGGGCGGCCTCTCTGGGGCCAACGTCCTGACTTTC. Translation gives CASSPTWGGGLSGANVLTF. Together with reference TRBV5-5 and TRBJ2-6, the CDR3 gives the full variable domain: DAGVTQSPTHLIKTRGQQVTLRCSPISGHKSVSWYQQVLGQGPQFIFQYYEKEERGRGNFPDRFSARQFPNYSSELNVNALLLGDSALYLCASSPTWGGGLSGANVLTFGAGSRLTVL.

The J gene is TRBJ2-1, the V gene TRBV29-1; TRBD2 agrees at 9 bases. The CDR3 runs 16 residues. V dropped 6 bases and J dropped 8; count of bases not matched to a gene: 17. Germline V gives CDR1 SQVTM, CDR2 ANQGSEA. CDR3 sequence: CSVLRQGAGGLDEQFF. CDR3 nucleotides: TGCAGCGTGCTTCGCCAAGGAGCGGGAGGTTTGGATGAGCAGTTCTTC.

The J gene is TRBJ1-5, the V gene TRBV28; perhaps TRBD1 as D (6 bases). Germline V CDR1 and CDR2: MDHEN, SYDVKM. Trimming shortened V by 4 bases and J by 2 bases, and 15 bases separated the two germline ends. This CDR3 spans 16 amino acids. In DNA, the CDR3 is TGTGCCAGCAGTTCGTCTAAAGGACAGCGCAATCAGCCCCAGCATTTT. Its protein product is CASSSSKGQRNQPQHF. The full variable domain, its missing parts supplied by reference TRBV28 and TRBJ1-5, is DVKVTQSSRYLVKRTGEKVFLECVQDMDHENMFWYRQDPGLGLRLIYFSYDVKMKEKGDIPEGYSVSREKKERFSLILESASTNQTSMYLCASSSSKGQRNQPQHFGDGTRLSIL.

The genes are TRBV6-1 and TRBJ2-7, with D perhaps TRBD2 (6 bases). CDR3 length: 14 amino acids. The V gene's germline CDR1 is MNHNS and CDR2 SASEGT. Trimming stripped 6 bases from V and 0 bases from J, with 12 bases between. The CDR3 here is CASRAGLSSYEQYF. CDR3 coding DNA: TGTGCCAGCAGGGCGGGATTAAGCTCCTACGAGCAGTACTTC.

V is TRBV2 and J is TRBJ2-3; 13 positions match TRBD2. The CDR3 covers 15 residues. V lost 6 bases to trimming and J lost 4 bases; unmatched junction nucleotides: 4. Per germline, CDR1 SNHLY and CDR2 FYNNEI. In DNA form, the CDR3 reads TGTGCCAGCAGAACTAGCGGGAGGGCGTCAGATACGCAGTATTTT. This translates into CASRTSGRASDTQYF.

The chain links TRBV5-1 to TRBJ2-7, with 7 bases matching TRBD1. The CDR3 length is 14 residues. V lost 4 bases and J lost 4; bases outside the gene matches: 8. Germline V lookup: CDR1 SGHRS, CDR2 YFSETQ. The CDR3 loop is CASSPHPGGYEQYF. Written as DNA, the CDR3 is TGCGCCAGCAGCCCTCATCCAGGGGGATACGAGCAGTACTTC.

The CDR3: CASSYATTGTSGMGSYNEQFF. The CDR3 DNA sequence: TGTGCCAGCAGTTACGCTACCACCGGGACTAGCGGGATGGGTTCCTACAATGAGCAGTTCTTC. The genes are TRBV6-7 and TRBJ2-1; TRBD2 matches at 13 bases. TRBV6-7 is given ORF status, its function remaining uncertain. V was clipped by 2 bases and J by 1 base; unmatched bases: 14. The CDR3 sequence is 21 residues long.

The chain has TRBV10-1 and TRBJ2-7, with 7 bases that match TRBD1. With V trimmed by 5 bases and J by 7 bases, 8 bases remained unmatched. The CDR3 has 13 residues. Germline lookup yields CDR1 WNHNN and CDR2 SYGVQD (reference sequence). The CDR3 nucleotides read TGCGCCAGCAGTCCCGGGACAGCCGGGGAGCAGTACTTC. Translated: CASSPGTAGEQYF.

For the CDR3, the DNA is TGTGCCAGCAGCTACAGGGAACCCGGAGAGACCCAGTACTTC. Protein: CASSYREPGETQYF. The V gene is TRBV5-6, the J gene TRBJ2-5; the D gene is possibly TRBD1 (6 bases). Germline V gene lookup returns CDR1 SGHDT and CDR2 YYEEEE. V lost 3 bases, J lost 4 bases, and 13 bases lay in between. The CDR3 extends over 14 amino acids.